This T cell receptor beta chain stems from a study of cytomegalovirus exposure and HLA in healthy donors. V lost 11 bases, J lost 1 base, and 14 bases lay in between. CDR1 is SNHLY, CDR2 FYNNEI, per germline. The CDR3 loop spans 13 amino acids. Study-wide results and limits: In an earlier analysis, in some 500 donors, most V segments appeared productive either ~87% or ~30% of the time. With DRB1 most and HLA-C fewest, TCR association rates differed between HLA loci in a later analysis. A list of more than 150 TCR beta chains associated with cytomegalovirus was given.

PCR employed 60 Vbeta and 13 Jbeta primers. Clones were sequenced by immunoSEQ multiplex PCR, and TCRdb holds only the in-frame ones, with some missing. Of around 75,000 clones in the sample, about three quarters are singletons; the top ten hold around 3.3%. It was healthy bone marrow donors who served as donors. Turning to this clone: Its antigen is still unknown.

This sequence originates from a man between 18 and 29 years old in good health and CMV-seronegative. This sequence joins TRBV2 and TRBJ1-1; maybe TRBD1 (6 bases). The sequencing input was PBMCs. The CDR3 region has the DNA TGTGCCCGGGGGGCAGGGCAGAACACTGAAGCTTTCTTT. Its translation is CARGAGQNTEAFF.